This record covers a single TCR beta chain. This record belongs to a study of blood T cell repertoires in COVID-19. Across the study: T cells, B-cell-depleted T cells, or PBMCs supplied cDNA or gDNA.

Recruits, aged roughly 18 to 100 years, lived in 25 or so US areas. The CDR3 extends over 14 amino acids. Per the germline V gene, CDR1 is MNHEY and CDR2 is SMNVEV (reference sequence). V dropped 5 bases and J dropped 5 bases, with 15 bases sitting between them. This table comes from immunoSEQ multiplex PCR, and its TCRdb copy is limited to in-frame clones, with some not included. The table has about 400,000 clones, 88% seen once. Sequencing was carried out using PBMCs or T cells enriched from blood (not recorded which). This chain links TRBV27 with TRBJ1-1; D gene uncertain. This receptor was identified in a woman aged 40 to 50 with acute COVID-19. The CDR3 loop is CASSPAARETEAFF. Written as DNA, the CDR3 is TGTGCCAGCAGTCCCGCCGCGAGGGAGACTGAAGCTTTCTTT.